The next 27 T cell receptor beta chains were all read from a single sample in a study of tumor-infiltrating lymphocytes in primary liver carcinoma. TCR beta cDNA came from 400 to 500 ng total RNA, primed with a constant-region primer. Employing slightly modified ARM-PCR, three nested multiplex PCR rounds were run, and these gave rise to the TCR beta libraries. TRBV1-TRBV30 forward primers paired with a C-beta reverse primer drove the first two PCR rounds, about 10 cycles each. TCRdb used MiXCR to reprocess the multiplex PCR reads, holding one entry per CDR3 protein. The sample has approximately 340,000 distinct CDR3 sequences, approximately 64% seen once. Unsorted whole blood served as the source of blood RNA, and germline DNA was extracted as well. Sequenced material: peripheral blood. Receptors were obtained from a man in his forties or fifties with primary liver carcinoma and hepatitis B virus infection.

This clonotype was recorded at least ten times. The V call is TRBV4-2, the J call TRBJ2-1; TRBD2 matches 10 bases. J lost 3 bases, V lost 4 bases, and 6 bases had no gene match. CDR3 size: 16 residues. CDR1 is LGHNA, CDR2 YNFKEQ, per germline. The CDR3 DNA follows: TGTGCCAGCAGCCTGGGCGGGACTAGCGACTACAATGAGCAGTTCTTC. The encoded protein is CASSLGGTSDYNEQFF.

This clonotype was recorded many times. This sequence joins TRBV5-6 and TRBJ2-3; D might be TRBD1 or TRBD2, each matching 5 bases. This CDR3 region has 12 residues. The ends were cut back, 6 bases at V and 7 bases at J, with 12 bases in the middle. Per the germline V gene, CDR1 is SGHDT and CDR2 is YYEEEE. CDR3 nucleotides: TGTGCCAGCACCTGGGGGACGAATACGCAGTATTTT. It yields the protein CASTWGTNTQYF.

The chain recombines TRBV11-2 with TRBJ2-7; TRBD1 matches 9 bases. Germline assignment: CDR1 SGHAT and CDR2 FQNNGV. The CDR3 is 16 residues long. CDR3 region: CPSSFIQGAIHNERYV. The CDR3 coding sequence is TGCCCCAGCAGCTTCATACAGGGGGCCATACATAACGAGCGGTACGTA.

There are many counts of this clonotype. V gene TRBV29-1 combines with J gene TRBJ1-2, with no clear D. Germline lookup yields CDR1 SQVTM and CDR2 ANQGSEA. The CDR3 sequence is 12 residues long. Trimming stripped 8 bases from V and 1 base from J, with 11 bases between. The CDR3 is CSSTGGNYGYTF. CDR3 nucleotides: TGCAGCTCAACCGGCGGTAACTATGGCTACACCTTC.

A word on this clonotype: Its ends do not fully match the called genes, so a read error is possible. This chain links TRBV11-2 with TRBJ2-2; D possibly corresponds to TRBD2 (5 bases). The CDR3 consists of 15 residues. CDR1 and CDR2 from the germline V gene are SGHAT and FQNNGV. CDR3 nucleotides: TGTGCCAGCAGCCCCAGTAGATCGAACACCGGGGAGCTCTTTTTT. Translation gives CASSPSRSNTGELFF.

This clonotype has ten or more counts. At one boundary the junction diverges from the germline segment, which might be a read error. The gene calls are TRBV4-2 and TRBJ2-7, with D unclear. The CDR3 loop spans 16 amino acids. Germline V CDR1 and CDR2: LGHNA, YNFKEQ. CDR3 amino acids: CASSQDERSYSHEQYF. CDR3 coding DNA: TGTGCCAGCAGCCAAGATGAGAGGTCTTACTCCCACGAGCAGTACTTC.

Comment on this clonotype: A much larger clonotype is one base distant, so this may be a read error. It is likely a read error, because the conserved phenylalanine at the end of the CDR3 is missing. The CDR3 sequence is CASSSSTSPTLNNEQFS. CDR3 DNA sequence: TGTGCCAGCAGCTCGTCAACTAGCCCGACTCTTAACAATGAGCAGTTCTCC. The chain uses TRBV7-8 and TRBJ2-1, with D possibly TRBD2 on 6 matching bases. Deletions cut 4 bases from V and 5 bases from J, with 21 bases between. The germline V gene has CDR1 SGHVS and CDR2 FQNEAQ. The CDR3 runs 17 residues.

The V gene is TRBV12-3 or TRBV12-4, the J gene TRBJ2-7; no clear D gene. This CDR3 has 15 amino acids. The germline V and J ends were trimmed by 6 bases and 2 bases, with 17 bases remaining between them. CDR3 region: CASRKATRAPYEQYF. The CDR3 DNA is TGTGCCAGCAGAAAGGCGACCCGAGCGCCCTACGAGCAGTACTTC.

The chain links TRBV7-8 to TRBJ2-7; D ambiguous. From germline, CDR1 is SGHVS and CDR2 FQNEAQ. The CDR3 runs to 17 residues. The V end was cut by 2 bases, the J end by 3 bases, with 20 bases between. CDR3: CASSLTAPEWIRYEQYF. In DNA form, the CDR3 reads TGTGCCAGCAGCTTAACCGCACCTGAATGGATACGCTACGAGCAGTACTTC.

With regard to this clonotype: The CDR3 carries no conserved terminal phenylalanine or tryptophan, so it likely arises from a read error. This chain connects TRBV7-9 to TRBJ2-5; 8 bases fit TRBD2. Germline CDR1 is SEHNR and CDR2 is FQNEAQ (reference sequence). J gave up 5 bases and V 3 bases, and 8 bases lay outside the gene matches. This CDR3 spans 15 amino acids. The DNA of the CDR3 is TGTGCCAGCAGCTTCCGCGGGGGGTTAGAGGAGACCCAGTACATC. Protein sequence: CASSFRGGLEETQYI.

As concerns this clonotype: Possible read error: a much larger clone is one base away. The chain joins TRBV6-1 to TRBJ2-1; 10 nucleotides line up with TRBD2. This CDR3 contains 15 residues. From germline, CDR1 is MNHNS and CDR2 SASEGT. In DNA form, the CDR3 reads TGTGCCAGCAGTATTAATAGCGGGAGGAGGAATGTGCAGTTCTTC. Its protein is CASSINSGRRNVQFF.

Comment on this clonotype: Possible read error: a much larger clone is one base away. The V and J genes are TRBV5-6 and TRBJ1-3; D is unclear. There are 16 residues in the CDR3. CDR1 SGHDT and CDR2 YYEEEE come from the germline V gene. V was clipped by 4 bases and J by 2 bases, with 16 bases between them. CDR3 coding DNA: TGTGCCAGCAGCATAGCGGGGAAGAATCCTGGAAACACCATATATTTT. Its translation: CASSIAGKNPGNTIYF.

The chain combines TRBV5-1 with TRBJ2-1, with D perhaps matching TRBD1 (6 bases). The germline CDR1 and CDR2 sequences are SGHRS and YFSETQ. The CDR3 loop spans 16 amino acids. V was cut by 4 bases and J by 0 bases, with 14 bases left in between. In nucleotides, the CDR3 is TGCGCCAGCAGCCGCAGCGGACAGAGCTCCTACAATGAGCAGTTCTTC. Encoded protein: CASSRSGQSSYNEQFF.

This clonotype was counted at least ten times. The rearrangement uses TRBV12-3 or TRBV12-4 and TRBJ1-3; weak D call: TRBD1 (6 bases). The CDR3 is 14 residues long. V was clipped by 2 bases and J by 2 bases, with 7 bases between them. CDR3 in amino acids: CASSLRTAGNTIYF. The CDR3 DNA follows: TGTGCCAGCAGTTTACGGACAGCTGGAAACACCATATATTTT.

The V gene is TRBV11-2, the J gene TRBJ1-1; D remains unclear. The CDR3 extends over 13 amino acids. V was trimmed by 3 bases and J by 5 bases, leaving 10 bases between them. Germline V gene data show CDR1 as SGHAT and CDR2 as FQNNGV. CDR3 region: CASSLSHQTEAFF. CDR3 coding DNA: TGTGCCAGCAGCTTGTCTCACCAGACTGAAGCTTTCTTT.

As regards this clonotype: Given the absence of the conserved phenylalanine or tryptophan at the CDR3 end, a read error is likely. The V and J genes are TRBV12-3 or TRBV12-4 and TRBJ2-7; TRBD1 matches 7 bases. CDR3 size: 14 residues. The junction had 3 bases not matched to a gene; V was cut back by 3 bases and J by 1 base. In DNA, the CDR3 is TGTGCCAGCAGTTTCGGGACAGCATCCTACGAGCAGTACTCC. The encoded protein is CASSFGTASYEQYS.

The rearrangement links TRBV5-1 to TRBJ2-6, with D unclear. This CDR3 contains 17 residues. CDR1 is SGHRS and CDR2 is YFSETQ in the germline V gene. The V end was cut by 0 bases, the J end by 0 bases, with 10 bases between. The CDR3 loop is CASSLGAANSGANVLTF. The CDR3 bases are TGCGCCAGCAGCTTGGGTGCCGCGAACTCTGGGGCCAACGTCCTGACTTTC.

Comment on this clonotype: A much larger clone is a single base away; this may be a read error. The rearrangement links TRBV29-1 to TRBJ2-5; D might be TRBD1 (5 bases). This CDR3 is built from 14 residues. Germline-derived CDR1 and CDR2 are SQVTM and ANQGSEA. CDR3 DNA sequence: TGCAGCGTTGAAGATCTTCGCAGGGAAGATACCCAGTACTTC. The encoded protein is CSVEDLRREDTQYF.

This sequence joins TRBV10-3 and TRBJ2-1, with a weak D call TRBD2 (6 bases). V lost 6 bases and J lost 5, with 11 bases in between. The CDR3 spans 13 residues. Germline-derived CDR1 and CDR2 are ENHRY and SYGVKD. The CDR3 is CAIRDTSHNEQFF. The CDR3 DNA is TGTGCCATCAGAGACACTAGCCACAATGAGCAGTTCTTC.

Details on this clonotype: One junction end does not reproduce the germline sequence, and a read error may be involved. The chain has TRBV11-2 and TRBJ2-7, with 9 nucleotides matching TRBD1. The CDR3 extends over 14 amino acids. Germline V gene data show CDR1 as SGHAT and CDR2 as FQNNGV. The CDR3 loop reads CASSRTGVSYEQYF. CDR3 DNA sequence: TGTGCCAGCAGCCGGACAGGGGTCTCCTACGAGCAATACTTC.

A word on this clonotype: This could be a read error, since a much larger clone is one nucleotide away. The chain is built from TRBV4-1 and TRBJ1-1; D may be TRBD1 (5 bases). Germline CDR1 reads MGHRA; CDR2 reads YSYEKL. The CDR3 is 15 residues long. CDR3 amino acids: CASGQVRGPNTEAFF. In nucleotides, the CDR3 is TGCGCCAGCGGCCAAGTAAGGGGTCCGAACACTGAAGCTTTCTTT.

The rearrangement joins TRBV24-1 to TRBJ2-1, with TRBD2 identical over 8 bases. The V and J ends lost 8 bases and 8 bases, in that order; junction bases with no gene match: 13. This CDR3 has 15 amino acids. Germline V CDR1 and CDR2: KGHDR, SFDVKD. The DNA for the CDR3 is TGTGCCACCAATGACCGTCCCGGGACTAGGGATGAGCAGTTCTTC. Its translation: CATNDRPGTRDEQFF.

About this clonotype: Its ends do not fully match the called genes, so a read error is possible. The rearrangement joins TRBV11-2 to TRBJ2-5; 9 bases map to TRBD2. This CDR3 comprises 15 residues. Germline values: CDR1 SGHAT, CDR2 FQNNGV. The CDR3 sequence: CAIRYGTSPQETQYF. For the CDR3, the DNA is TGTGCCATCAGATATGGGACTAGCCCTCAAGAGACCCAATACTTC.

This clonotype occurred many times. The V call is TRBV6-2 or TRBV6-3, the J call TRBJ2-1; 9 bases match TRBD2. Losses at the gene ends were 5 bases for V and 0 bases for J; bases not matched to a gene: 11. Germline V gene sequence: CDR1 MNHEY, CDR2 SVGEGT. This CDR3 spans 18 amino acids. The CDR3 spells CASSQTQAGGRSYNEQFF. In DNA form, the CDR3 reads TGTGCCAGCAGTCAAACCCAGGCGGGAGGGCGCTCCTACAATGAGCAGTTCTTC.

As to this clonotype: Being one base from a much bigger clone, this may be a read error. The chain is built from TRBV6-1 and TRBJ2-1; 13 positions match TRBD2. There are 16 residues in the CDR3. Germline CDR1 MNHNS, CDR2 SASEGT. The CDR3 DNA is TGTGTCAGCAGTTATGCGGGACTAGCGGGGTACAATGAGCAGTTCTTC. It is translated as CVSSYAGLAGYNEQFF.

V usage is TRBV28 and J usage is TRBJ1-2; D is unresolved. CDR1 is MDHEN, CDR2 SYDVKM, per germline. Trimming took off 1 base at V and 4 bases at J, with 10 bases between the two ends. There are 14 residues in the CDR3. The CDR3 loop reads CASSLLGSRYGYTF. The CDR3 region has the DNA TGTGCCAGCAGTTTATTGGGGTCTCGCTATGGCTACACCTTC.

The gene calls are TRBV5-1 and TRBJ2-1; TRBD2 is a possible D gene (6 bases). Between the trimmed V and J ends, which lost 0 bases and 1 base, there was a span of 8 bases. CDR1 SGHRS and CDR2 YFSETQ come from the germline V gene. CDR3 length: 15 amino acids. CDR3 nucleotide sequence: TGCGCCAGCAGCTTGGACGGGGGATCCTACAATGAGCAGTTCTTC. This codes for CASSLDGGSYNEQFF.